The clone carrying this T cell receptor (beta chain) was counted only a few times. Its antigen is as yet unknown. Using immunoSEQ multiplex PCR, the repertoire was profiled, and TCRdb retains in-frame clones only, with some absent. The sample has around 180,000 clones; around 87% are singletons. This sample stems from a study of T cell responses to AZD1222 COVID-19 vaccine. Notes on the study in general: Repertoires were obtained solely post-peak T cell response.

The CDR3 loop spans 13 amino acids. V lost 0 bases and J 4 bases, leaving 3 bases between the germline ends. CDR1 is MNHEY, CDR2 SVGAGI, per germline. This clonotype was sampled from an adult in good health. The sample consisted of peripheral blood, taken on day 0 of MenACWY control vaccination. This sequence joins TRBV6-5 and TRBJ2-2; D gene ambiguous. The CDR3 DNA reads TGTGCCAGCAGTTACTCCGGCACCGGGGAGCTGTTTTTT. This encodes CASSYSGTGELFF.